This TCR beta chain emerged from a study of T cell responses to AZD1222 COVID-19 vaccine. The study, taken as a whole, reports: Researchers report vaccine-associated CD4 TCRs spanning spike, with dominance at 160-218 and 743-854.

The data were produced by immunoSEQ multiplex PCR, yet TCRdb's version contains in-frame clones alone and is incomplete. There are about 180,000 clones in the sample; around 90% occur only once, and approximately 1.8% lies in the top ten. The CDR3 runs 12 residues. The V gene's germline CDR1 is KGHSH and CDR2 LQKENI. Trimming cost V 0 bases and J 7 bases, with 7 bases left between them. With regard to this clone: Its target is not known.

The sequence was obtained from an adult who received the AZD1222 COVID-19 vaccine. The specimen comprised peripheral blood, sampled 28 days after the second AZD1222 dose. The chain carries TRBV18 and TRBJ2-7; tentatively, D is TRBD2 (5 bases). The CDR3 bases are TGTGCCAGCTCACCACCCGAGGGTGAGCAGTACTTC. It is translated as CASSPPEGEQYF.